These T cell receptor beta chains were read from a single sample in a study of OX40 agonist ivuxolimab in advanced cancers. Assay used: immunoSEQ multiplex PCR; TCRdb lists only in-frame clones, some missing. The table includes 20,000 to 30,000 clones, more than 75% detected once. The material was CD4+ or CD8+ T cells sorted from blood, obtained in a trial of the OX40 agonist ivuxolimab. The receptor source for this set is an adult with an advanced solid tumor such as melanoma, head and neck, liver or kidney cancer. Each CDR3 is given with its conserved first and last residue. The order of the fields is J gene, V gene, D gene, clone size, CDR3 protein, CDR3 DNA. D genes are given only for firm matches. A row's size may be missing; if present it is once, few, many or a size class.

TRBJ2-7	TRBV7-2	TRBD2	.	CASSDPGLAGPDEQYF	TGTGCCAGCAGCGACCCGGGACTAGCGGGGCCCGACGAGCAGTACTTC
TRBJ2-5	TRBV5-1	TRBD2	.	CASSRGLAGPGEQYF	TGCGCCAGCAGCCGGGGACTAGCGGGGCCTGGGGAGCAGTACTTC
TRBJ2-7	TRBV4-2	.	.	CASSPISGEQYF	TGTGCCAGCAGCCCCATCAGCGGCGAGCAGTACTTC
TRBJ2-2	TRBV14	.	.	CASSHGTGELFF	TGTGCCAGCAGCCACGGGACCGGGGAGCTGTTTTTT
TRBJ2-6	TRBV6-5	.	.	CASSYRDNVLTF	TGTGCCAGCAGTTACCGGGACAACGTCCTGACTTTC
TRBJ2-1	TRBV4-3	TRBD2	.	CASSQDRGGGAQDEQFF	TGCGCCAGCAGCCAAGATCGTGGCGGGGGGGCCCAGGATGAGCAGTTCTTC
TRBJ1-1	TRBV11-2	.	.	CASSRELTEAFF	TGTGCCAGCAGCCGCGAACTCACTGAAGCTTTCTTT
TRBJ2-7	TRBV29-1	TRBD2	.	CSVGGRVRAGGYEQYF	TGCAGCGTCGGAGGCAGGGTGAGAGCGGGGGGGTACGAGCAGTACTTC
TRBJ1-2	TRBV29-1	TRBD1	.	CSVERTGLGGYTF	TGCAGCGTAGAACGGACAGGGCTCGGAGGCTACACCTTC
TRBJ2-7	TRBV30	.	once	CAWSTAYEQYF	TGTGCCTGGAGTACAGCCTACGAGCAGTACTTC
TRBJ1-2	TRBV7-6	.	.	CASSLERSLRSGYTF	TGTGCCAGCAGCTTAGAACGGTCCCTACGGAGTGGCTACACCTTC
TRBJ1-4	TRBV9	.	.	CASSVAGVDEKLFF	TGTGCCAGCAGCGTAGCCGGGGTTGATGAAAAACTGTTTTTT
TRBJ2-2	TRBV2	TRBD2	.	CASSEWGGSTGELFF	TGTGCCAGCAGTGAATGGGGGGGTTCCACCGGGGAGCTGTTTTTT
TRBJ2-1	TRBV6-5	TRBD2	.	CASSQVAGGTGEQFF	TGTGCCAGCAGCCAGGTGGCGGGGGGGACCGGTGAGCAGTTCTTC
TRBJ2-1	TRBV5-1	.	.	CASSLVGNNEQFF	TGCGCCAGCAGTTTGGTTGGTAACAATGAGCAGTTCTTC
TRBJ1-2	TRBV11-3	TRBD1	few	CASSLVTGVVARGYTF	TGTGCCAGCAGCTTAGTGACAGGGGTTGTAGCGCGCGGCTACACCTTC
TRBJ1-5	TRBV7-6	TRBD1	medium-sized	CASSLTGDQPQHF	TGTGCCAGCAGCTTGACAGGGGATCAGCCCCAGCATTTT
TRBJ2-7	TRBV9	.	.	CASSVGGRPYEQYF	TGTGCCAGCAGCGTAGGGGGCAGACCCTACGAGCAGTACTTC
TRBJ2-7	TRBV7-9	.	.	CASSPNYEQYF	TGTGCCAGCAGCCCCAACTACGAGCAGTACTTC
TRBJ2-7	TRBV30	.	.	CAWSRTGYFEQYF	TGTGCCTGGAGCCGCACGGGATATTTCGAGCAGTACTTC
TRBJ1-2	TRBV6-1	TRBD1	.	CASSSRGGRDYGYTF	TGTGCCAGCAGTTCTCGAGGGGGCCGGGACTATGGCTACACCTTC
TRBJ2-3	TRBV6-6	TRBD2	once	CASSPAGGHTDTQYF	TGTGCCAGCAGTCCGGCGGGGGGTCACACAGATACGCAGTATTTT
TRBJ1-5	TRBV4-1	.	.	CASSLAYRDGNQPQHF	TGCGCCAGCAGCCTCGCTTACAGGGATGGCAATCAGCCCCAGCATTTT
TRBJ2-2	TRBV7-9	TRBD1	.	CASSLEQGTTGELFF	TGTGCCAGCAGCTTGGAACAGGGGACCACCGGGGAGCTGTTTTTT
TRBJ2-3	TRBV6-5	.	.	CASSSQATTDTQYF	TGTGCCAGCAGTTCACAGGCCACCACAGATACGCAGTATTTT
TRBJ2-3	TRBV7-6	.	once	CASSLVWQATDTQYF	TGTGCCAGCAGCTTAGTTTGGCAGGCCACAGATACGCAGTATTTT
TRBJ2-7	TRBV19	.	.	CASSMRDGPPLEQYF	TGTGCCAGTAGTATGAGGGACGGTCCACCTCTCGAGCAGTACTTC
TRBJ2-1	TRBV7-2	TRBD1	.	CASSWPGQGRGNEQFF	TGTGCCAGCAGCTGGCCGGGACAGGGACGGGGAAATGAGCAGTTCTTC
TRBJ1-2	TRBV6-6	.	.	CASNQDTGYYGYTF	TGTGCCAGCAACCAGGATACAGGGTACTATGGCTACACCTTC
TRBJ2-7	TRBV7-2	TRBD1	.	CASSLSGGWDRGFYEQYF	TGTGCCAGCAGCCTCTCGGGGGGGTGGGACAGGGGTTTCTACGAGCAGTACTTC
TRBJ2-7	TRBV2	.	.	CASNTLGRREQYF	TGTGCCAGCAATACGTTGGGACGGAGAGAGCAGTACTTC
TRBJ2-5	TRBV2	.	.	CASSAFKKETQYF	TGTGCCAGCAGTGCGTTCAAAAAAGAGACCCAGTACTTC
TRBJ2-3	TRBV19	TRBD1	.	CASTGQGYSTDTQYF	TGTGCCAGTACCGGACAGGGCTATAGCACAGATACGCAGTATTTT
TRBJ2-7	TRBV4-3	.	.	CASSQTGTAYEQYF	TGCGCCAGCAGCCAAACCGGGACTGCCTACGAGCAGTACTTC
TRBJ1-1	TRBV2	.	.	CASRRKQGHTEAFF	TGTGCCAGCAGACGAAAGCAGGGACACACTGAAGCTTTCTTT
TRBJ2-7	TRBV11-2	.	.	CASSLEDQGYEQYF	TGTGCCAGCAGCTTAGAGGACCAGGGCTACGAGCAGTACTTC
TRBJ1-2	TRBV14	.	.	CASSQDFYGYTF	TGTGCCAGCAGCCAAGACTTCTATGGCTACACCTTC
TRBJ2-5	TRBV5-6	TRBD2	.	CASALGPTGGKETQYF	TGTGCCAGTGCTCTTGGTCCGACGGGAGGAAAAGAGACCCAGTACTTC
TRBJ1-1	TRBV6-5	.	.	CASSYSQGEAFF	TGTGCCAGCAGTTACTCGCAGGGTGAAGCTTTCTTT
TRBJ2-3	TRBV5-6	.	.	CAWSHGGDGTDTQYF	TGTGCCTGGAGCCACGGAGGGGATGGCACAGATACGCAGTATTTT
TRBJ2-2	TRBV6-5	.	.	CASSYGARATGELFF	TGTGCCAGCAGTTACGGGGCGAGGGCCACCGGGGAGCTGTTTTTT
TRBJ1-5	TRBV13	.	.	CASSIRHSIPQPQHF	TGTGCCAGCAGCATCAGACATAGTATCCCCCAGCCCCAGCATTTT
TRBJ2-1	TRBV13	TRBD1	once	CASSRIRQGALDEQFF	TGTGCCAGCAGCCGCATCCGCCAGGGGGCTTTAGATGAGCAGTTCTTC
TRBJ1-3	TRBV21-1	.	.	CASSTSPWTVGNTIYF	TGTGCCAGCAGCACCAGCCCCTGGACGGTTGGAAACACCATATATTTT
TRBJ2-7	TRBV7-9	.	.	CASSSEFSYEQYF	TGTGCCAGCAGCTCAGAGTTCTCCTACGAGCAGTACTTC
TRBJ2-2	TRBV9	.	.	CASSVNTGELFF	TGTGCCAGCAGCGTAAACACCGGGGAGCTGTTTTTT
TRBJ2-3	TRBV29-1	.	.	CSVDLGRTDTQYF	TGCAGCGTTGATCTGGGGAGGACAGATACGCAGTATTTT
TRBJ1-4	TRBV4-3	TRBD1	.	CASSQMGGGSVKLFF	TGCGCCAGCAGCCAAATGGGAGGGGGCTCGGTTAAACTGTTTTTT
TRBJ1-5	TRBV19	TRBD1	.	CASEQGNQPQHF	TGTGCCAGTGAACAGGGGAATCAGCCCCAGCATTTT
TRBJ1-6	TRBV6-5	.	few	CASAYRNSPLHF	TGTGCCAGCGCGTACAGGAATTCACCCCTCCACTTT
TRBJ2-1	TRBV29-1	.	few	CSVLDYNEQFF	TGCAGCGTTCTGGACTACAATGAGCAGTTCTTC
TRBJ1-1	TRBV27	.	few	CASSRYMNTEAFF	TGTGCCAGCAGTCGTTACATGAACACTGAAGCTTTCTTT
TRBJ1-1	TRBV9	TRBD1	.	CASSAGTGGRMNTEAFF	TGTGCCAGCAGCGCAGGGACAGGGGGGAGGATGAACACTGAAGCTTTCTTT
TRBJ2-7	TRBV7-7	.	.	CASSLDSSSYEQYF	TGTGCTAGCAGCTTGGACAGCAGCTCCTACGAGCAGTACTTC